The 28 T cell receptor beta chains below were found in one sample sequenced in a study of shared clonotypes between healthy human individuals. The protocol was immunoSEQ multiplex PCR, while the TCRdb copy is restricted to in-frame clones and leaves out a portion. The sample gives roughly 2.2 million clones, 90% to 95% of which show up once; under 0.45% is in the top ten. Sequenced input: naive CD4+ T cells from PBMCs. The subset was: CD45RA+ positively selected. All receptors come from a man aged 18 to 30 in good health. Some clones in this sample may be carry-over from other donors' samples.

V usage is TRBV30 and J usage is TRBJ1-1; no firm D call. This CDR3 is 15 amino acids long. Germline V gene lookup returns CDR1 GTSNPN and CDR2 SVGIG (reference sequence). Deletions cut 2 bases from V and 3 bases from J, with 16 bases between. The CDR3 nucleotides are TGTGCCTGGAGTCCCCTCCGGGGTAGGGACACTGAAGCTTTCTTT. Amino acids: CAWSPLRGRDTEAFF.

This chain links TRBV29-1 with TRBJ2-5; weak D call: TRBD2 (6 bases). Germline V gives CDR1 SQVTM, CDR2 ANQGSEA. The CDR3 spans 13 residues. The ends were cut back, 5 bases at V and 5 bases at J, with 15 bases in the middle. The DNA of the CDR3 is TGCAGCGTTCGGTTGGCGGGACGGGAGACCCAGTACTTC. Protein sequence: CSVRLAGRETQYF.

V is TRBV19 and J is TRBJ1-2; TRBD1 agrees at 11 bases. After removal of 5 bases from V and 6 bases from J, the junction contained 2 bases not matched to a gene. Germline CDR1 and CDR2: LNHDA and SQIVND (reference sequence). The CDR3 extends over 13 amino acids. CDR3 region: CASSWGQGDGYTF. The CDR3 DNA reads TGTGCCAGTAGTTGGGGACAGGGGGATGGCTACACCTTC.

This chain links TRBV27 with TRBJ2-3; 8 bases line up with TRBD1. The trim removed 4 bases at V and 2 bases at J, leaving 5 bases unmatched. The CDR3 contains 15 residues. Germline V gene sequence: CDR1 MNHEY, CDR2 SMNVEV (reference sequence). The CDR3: CASSSRQGTTDTQYF. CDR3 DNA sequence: TGTGCCAGCAGTTCGCGACAGGGGACCACAGATACGCAGTATTTT.

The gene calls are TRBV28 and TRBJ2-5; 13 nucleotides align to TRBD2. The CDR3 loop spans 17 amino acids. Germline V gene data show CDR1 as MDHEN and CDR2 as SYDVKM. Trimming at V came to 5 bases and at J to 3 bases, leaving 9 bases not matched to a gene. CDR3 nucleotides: TGTGCCAGCAGTCCGACTAGCGGGAGGCATGGTAAAGAGACCCAGTACTTC. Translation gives CASSPTSGRHGKETQYF.

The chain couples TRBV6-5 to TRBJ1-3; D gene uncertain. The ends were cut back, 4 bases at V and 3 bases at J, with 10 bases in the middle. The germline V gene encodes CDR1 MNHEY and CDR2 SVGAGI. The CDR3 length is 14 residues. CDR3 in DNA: TGTGCCAGCAGTTTCCAGCCGGGTGGAAACACCATATATTTT. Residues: CASSFQPGGNTIYF.

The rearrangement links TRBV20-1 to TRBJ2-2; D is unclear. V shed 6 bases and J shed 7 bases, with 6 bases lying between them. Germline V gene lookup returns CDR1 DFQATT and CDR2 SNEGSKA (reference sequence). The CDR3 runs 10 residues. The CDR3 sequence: CSALRGELFF. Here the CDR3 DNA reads TGCAGTGCCCTCCGCGGGGAGCTGTTTTTT.

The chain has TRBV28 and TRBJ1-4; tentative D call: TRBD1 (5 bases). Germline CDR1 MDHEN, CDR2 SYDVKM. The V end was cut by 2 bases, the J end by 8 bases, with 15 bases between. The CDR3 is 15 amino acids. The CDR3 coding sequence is TGTGCCAGCAGTTTACCAGGGTCATTGGAGGAAAAACTGTTTTTT. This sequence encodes CASSLPGSLEEKLFF.

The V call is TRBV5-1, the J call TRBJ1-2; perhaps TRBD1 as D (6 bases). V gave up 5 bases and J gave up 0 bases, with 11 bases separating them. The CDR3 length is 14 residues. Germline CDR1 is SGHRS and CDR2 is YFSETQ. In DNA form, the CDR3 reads TGCGCCAGCAGGGACAGTCCAACTAACTATGGCTACACCTTC. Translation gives CASRDSPTNYGYTF.

CDR3 protein: CASSPRGTGGYTEAFF. DNA for the CDR3: TGTGCCAGCAGTCCTAGGGGGACAGGGGGCTACACTGAAGCTTTCTTT. J is TRBJ1-1 and V is TRBV27; 12 bases are a match to TRBD1. The V and J ends lost 5 bases and 3 bases, in that order; junction bases with no gene match: 7. Per the germline V gene, CDR1 is MNHEY and CDR2 is SMNVEV (reference sequence). The CDR3 contains 16 residues.

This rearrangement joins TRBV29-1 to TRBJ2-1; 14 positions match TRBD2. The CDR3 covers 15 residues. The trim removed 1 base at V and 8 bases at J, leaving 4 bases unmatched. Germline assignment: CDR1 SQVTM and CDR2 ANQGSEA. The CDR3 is CSVEGGLAGAYEQFF. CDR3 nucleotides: TGCAGCGTTGAAGGGGGACTAGCGGGAGCTTATGAGCAGTTCTTC.

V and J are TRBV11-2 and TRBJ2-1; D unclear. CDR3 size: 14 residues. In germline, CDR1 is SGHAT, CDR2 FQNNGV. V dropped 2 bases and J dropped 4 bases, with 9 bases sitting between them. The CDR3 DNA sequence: TGTGCCAGCAGCTTACGTACAGCTTACAATGAGCAGTTCTTC. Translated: CASSLRTAYNEQFF.

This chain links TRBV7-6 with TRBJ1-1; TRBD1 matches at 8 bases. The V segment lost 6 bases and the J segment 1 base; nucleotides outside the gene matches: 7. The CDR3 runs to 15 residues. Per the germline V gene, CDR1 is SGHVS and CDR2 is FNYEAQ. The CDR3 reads CASRRQGLQNTEAFF. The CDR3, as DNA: TGTGCCAGCAGGAGACAGGGGTTGCAGAACACTGAAGCTTTCTTT.

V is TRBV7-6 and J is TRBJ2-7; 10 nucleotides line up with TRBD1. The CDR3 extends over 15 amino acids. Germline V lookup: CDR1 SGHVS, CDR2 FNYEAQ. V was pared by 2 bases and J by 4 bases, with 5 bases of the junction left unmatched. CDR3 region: CASSLTGTGAYEQYF. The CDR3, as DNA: TGTGCCAGCAGCTTAACCGGGACAGGGGCTTACGAGCAGTACTTC.

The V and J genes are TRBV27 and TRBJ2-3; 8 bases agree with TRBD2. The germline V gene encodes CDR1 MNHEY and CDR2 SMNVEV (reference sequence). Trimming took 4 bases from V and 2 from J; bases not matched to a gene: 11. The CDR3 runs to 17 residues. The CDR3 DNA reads TGTGCCAGCAGTTCCCGGGATAGCGGGACCCCCACAGATACGCAGTATTTT. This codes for CASSSRDSGTPTDTQYF.

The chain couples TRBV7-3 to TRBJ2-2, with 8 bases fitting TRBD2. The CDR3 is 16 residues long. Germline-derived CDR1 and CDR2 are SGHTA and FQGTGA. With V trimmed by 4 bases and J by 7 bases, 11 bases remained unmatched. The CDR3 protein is CASSSPGGRRGGELFF. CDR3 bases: TGTGCCAGCAGCTCCCCGGGCGGGAGGAGGGGCGGGGAGCTGTTTTTT.

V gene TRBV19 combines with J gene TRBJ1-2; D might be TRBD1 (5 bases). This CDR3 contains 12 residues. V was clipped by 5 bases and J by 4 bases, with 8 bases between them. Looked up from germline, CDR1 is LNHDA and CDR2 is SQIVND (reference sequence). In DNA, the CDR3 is TGTGCCAGTAGTGTCGACAGCTATGGCTACACCTTC. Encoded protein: CASSVDSYGYTF.

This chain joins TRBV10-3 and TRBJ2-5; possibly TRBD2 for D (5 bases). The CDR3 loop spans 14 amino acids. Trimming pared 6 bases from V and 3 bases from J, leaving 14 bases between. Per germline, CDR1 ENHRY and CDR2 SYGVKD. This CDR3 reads CAIRQEVGKETQYF. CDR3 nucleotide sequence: TGTGCCATCAGGCAGGAGGTTGGGAAAGAGACCCAGTACTTC.

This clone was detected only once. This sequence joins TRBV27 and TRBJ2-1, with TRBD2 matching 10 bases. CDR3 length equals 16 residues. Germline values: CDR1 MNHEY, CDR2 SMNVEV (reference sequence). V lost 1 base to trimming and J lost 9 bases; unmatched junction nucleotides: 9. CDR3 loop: CASSLLGSGRSGEQFF. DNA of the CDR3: TGTGCCAGCAGTTTATTAGGTAGCGGGAGGTCAGGTGAGCAGTTCTTC.

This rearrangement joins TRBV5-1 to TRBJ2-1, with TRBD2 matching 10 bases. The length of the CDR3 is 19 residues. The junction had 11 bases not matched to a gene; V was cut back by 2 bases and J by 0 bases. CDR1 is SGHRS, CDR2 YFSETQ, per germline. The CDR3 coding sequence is TGCGCCAGCAGCTTAACCGGGACTAGCGTATGGAGCTCCTACAATGAGCAGTTCTTC. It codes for CASSLTGTSVWSSYNEQFF.

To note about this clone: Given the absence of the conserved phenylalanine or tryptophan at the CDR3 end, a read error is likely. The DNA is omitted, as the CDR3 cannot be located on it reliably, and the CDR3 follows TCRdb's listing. The CDR3 here is CASSLPGTEPLL. The chain is built from TRBV28 and TRBJ2-7; the table assigns TRBD1, which was not confirmed against the DNA. Looked up from germline, CDR1 is MDHEN and CDR2 is SYDVKM. The CDR3 totals 12 residues, both ends included.

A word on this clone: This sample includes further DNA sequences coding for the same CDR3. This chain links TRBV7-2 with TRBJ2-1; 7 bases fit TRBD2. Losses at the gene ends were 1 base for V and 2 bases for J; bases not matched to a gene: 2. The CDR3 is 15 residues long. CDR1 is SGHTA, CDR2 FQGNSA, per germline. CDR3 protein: CASSLVREAYNEQFF. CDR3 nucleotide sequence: TGTGCCAGCAGCTTAGTCCGGGAGGCCTACAATGAGCAGTTCTTC.

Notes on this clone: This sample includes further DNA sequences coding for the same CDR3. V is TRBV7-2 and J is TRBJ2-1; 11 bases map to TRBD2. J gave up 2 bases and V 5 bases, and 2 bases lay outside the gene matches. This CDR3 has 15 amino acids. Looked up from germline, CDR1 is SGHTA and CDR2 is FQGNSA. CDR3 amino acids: CASSSSGRAYNEQFF. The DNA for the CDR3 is TGTGCCAGCAGCAGTAGCGGGAGGGCCTACAATGAGCAGTTCTTC.

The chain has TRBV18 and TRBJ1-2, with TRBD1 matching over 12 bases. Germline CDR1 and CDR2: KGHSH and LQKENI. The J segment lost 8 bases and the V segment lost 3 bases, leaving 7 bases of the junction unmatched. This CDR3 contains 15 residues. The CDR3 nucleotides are TGTGCCAGCTCACCCGGGACAGGGGGCGCAGGAGGCTACACCTTC. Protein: CASSPGTGGAGGYTF.

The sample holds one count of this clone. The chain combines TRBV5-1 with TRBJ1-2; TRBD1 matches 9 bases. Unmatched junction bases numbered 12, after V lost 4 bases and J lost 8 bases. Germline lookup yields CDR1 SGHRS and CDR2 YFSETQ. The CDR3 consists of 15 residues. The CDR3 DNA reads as TGCGCCAGCAGCCGAGAGCCGAGACAGGGGGACGGCTACACCTTC. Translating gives CASSREPRQGDGYTF. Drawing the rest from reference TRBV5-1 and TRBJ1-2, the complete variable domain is KAGVTQTPRYLIKTRGQQVTLSCSPISGHRSVSWYQQTPGQGLQFLFEYFSETQRNKGNFPGRFSGRQFSNSRSEMNVSTLELGDSALYLCASSREPRQGDGYTFGSGTRLTVV.

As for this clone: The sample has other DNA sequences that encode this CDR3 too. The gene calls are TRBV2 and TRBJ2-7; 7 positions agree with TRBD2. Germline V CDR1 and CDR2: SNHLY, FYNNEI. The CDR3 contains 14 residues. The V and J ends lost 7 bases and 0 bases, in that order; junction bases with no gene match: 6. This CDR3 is CASKASGNSYEQYF. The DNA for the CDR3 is TGTGCCAGCAAGGCTAGCGGAAACTCCTACGAGCAGTACTTC.

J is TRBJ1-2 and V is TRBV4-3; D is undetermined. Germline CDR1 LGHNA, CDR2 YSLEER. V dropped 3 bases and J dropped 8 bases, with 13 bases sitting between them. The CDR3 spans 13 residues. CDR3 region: CASSQLYSGGYTF. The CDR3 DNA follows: TGCGCCAGCAGCCAGCTTTATTCGGGCGGCTACACCTTC.

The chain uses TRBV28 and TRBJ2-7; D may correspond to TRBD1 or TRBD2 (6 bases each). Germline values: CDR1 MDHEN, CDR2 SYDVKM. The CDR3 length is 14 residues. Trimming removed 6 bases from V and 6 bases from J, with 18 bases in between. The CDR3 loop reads CASSPPGARSEQYF. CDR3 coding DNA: TGTGCCAGCAGCCCCCCGGGGGCGAGATCCGAGCAGTACTTC.